The clone carrying this TCR beta chain was counted ten times or more. The data are from a study of response to subunit inactivated influenza vaccine. Germline CDR1 MDHEN, CDR2 SYDVKM. This CDR3 has 16 amino acids. V lost 4 bases and J lost 1; bases outside the gene matches: 3. TCRdb reanalysed the RT-PCR reads using MiXCR and keeps one entry per CDR3 protein. The table has about 540,000 distinct CDR3 sequences, under 25% seen once. These records were also assigned to another study, of T cells expressing NK-cell markers. As that study records: In generating TCR beta cDNA, 5'RACE template switching with UMIs was used. Seven HCMV-seropositive donors and one seronegative donor made up the eight sequenced donors. The share of CD8+ T cells held by dominant NKG2C+ clonotypes was about 1.0-7.5% in over 5 donors.

The chain recombines TRBV28 with TRBJ2-3, with TRBD2 identical over 12 bases. The TCR comes from a man between 50 and 59 years old who received an inactivated influenza vaccine. Sequenced material: CD4+ T cells sorted from PBMCs, taken approximately 13 days after vaccination. In nucleotides, the CDR3 is TGTGCCAGCAGTTCTAGCGGGAGGGCCGGCACAGATACGCAGTATTTT. It is translated as CASSSSGRAGTDTQYF.